A single sample is the source of the 7 T cell receptor beta chains below, sequenced in a study of T cells in Graves' hyperthyroidism and ophthalmopathy. Amplified TCR beta CDR3 regions came from RNA transcripts. TCR CDR3 underwent first-round RT-PCR with the HTBI primer set. TCRdb analysed the multiplex PCR reads with MiXCR anew, one entry per CDR3 protein. The repertoire holds a few hundred thousand distinct CDR3 sequences, with around 14% as singletons. The sequenced sample consisted of blood. The receptors were gathered from a woman aged 25 to 45 with Graves' hyperthyroidism.

The CDR3 here is CASSSYAGGPYEQYF. DNA of the CDR3: TGTGCCAGCAGCTCTTACGCGGGAGGGCCCTACGAGCAGTACTTC. The genes are TRBV7-9 and TRBJ2-7, with TRBD2 matching 9 bases. CDR1 is SEHNR and CDR2 is FQNEAQ in the germline V gene (reference sequence). The CDR3 extends over 15 amino acids. Trimming at V came to 4 bases and at J to 2 bases, leaving 6 bases not matched to a gene.

The gene calls are TRBV18 and TRBJ2-2, with 9 nucleotides matching TRBD1. The CDR3 has 18 amino acids. Unmatched junction bases numbered 12, after V lost 3 bases and J lost 4 bases. In germline, CDR1 is KGHSH, CDR2 LQKENI. The CDR3 region has the DNA TGTGCCAGCTCACCTATGCTACTGGACAGGGGTATCACCGGGGAGCTGTTTTTT. It encodes CASSPMLLDRGITGELFF.

This clonotype was counted a few times. This chain links TRBV5-6 with TRBJ2-7, with a weak D call TRBD2 (6 bases). This CDR3 has 13 amino acids. The germline V gene encodes CDR1 SGHDT and CDR2 YYEEEE. The V gene lost 0 bases and the J gene lost 6 bases, with 10 bases spanning the gap. For the CDR3, the DNA is TGTGCCAGCAGCTTGGTGGAGGGGACCGAGCAGTACTTC. Translating it yields CASSLVEGTEQYF.

This clonotype was observed at least ten times. V and J are TRBV9 and TRBJ2-7; 8 bases are shared with TRBD1. Per the germline V gene, CDR1 is SGDLS and CDR2 is YYNGEE. Trimming at V came to 3 bases and at J to 1 base, leaving 6 bases not matched to a gene. The CDR3 has 15 amino acids. The CDR3 loop reads CASSARTGLSYEQYF. The CDR3 DNA is TGTGCCAGCAGCGCCCGGACAGGGCTGTCCTACGAGCAGTACTTC.

This clonotype ranks as medium-sized. The genes are TRBV2 and TRBJ2-7, with D uncertain. The CDR3 has 15 amino acids. Germline CDR1 and CDR2: SNHLY and FYNNEI. V was cut by 1 base and J by 3 bases, with 13 bases left in between. The CDR3 is CASSEGLEINYEQYF. The DNA of the CDR3 is TGTGCCAGCAGTGAAGGACTCGAAATTAACTACGAGCAGTACTTC.

This clonotype was counted only a few times. V and J are TRBV15 and TRBJ2-7; D is ambiguous. From germline, CDR1 is LNHNV and CDR2 YYDKDF (reference sequence). The CDR3 loop spans 15 amino acids. V lost 1 base and J lost 3, with 13 bases in between. The CDR3 here is CATSRVRQRNYEQYF. The CDR3 bases are TGTGCCACCAGCAGAGTACGGCAGAGAAACTACGAGCAGTACTTC.

V gene TRBV19 combines with J gene TRBJ1-5; D remains unclear. This CDR3 is built from 15 residues. Germline values: CDR1 LNHDA, CDR2 SQIVND (reference sequence). V lost 8 bases to trimming and J lost 3 bases, with 17 bases between them. The chain's CDR3 is CASCPRESTNQPQHF. Here the CDR3 DNA reads TGTGCCAGTTGTCCCCGGGAGAGCACCAATCAGCCCCAGCATTTT.